The 25 T cell receptor beta chains below were found in one sample sequenced in a study of blood T cell repertoires in COVID-19. TCRdb keeps only in-frame clones here, not all; method: immunoSEQ multiplex PCR. The sample carries 400,000 to 450,000 clones, around 89% recorded once. The sample comprised peripheral blood. Every receptor here comes from a woman in her forties or fifties with COVID-19, enrolled during active disease.

The DNA for the CDR3 is TGTGCCAGCACTAAGGACAGGGGACACACAGATACGCAGTATTTT. Its protein is CASTKDRGHTDTQYF. The chain has TRBV6-5 and TRBJ2-3; TRBD1 aligns across 9 bases. V was pared by 7 bases and J by 2 bases, with 7 bases of the junction left unmatched. The CDR3 length is 15 residues. The germline gives CDR1 MNHEY, CDR2 SVGAGI.

This chain uses TRBV7-9 with TRBJ2-2; the match to TRBD1 covers 7 bases. J lost 3 bases, V lost 4 bases, and 14 bases had no gene match. Germline V CDR1 and CDR2: SEHNR, FQNEAQ (reference sequence). This CDR3 spans 18 amino acids. The CDR3 bases are TGTGCCAGCAGCTCATATCCCCTAGGACAGGTGGACACCGGGGAGCTGTTTTTT. Translated: CASSSYPLGQVDTGELFF.

The gene calls are TRBV30 and TRBJ2-7, with 10 positions matching TRBD1. Germline V lookup: CDR1 GTSNPN, CDR2 SVGIG (reference sequence). Trimming took 5 bases from V and 5 from J; bases not matched to a gene: 9. The CDR3 has 14 amino acids. The CDR3 sequence: CAWRPGTGAHEQYF. The CDR3 DNA reads TGTGCCTGGCGCCCTGGGACAGGGGCCCACGAGCAGTACTTC.

The chain combines TRBV18 with TRBJ1-3; D not resolved. The V and J ends lost 4 bases and 0 bases respectively, with 10 bases between them. The CDR3 totals 15 residues. Germline values: CDR1 KGHSH, CDR2 LQKENI. The CDR3 DNA follows: TGTGCCAGCTCACTAACCCCGAGCTCTGGAAACACCATATATTTT. It is translated as CASSLTPSSGNTIYF.

V usage is TRBV5-1 and J usage is TRBJ1-4; D perhaps matches TRBD1 (5 bases). Between the trimmed V and J ends, which lost 0 bases and 2 bases, there was a span of 11 bases. The CDR3 runs 16 residues. The germline gives CDR1 SGHRS, CDR2 YFSETQ. The CDR3: CASSLDRLGTNEKLFF. The CDR3 coding sequence is TGCGCCAGCAGCTTGGACAGGCTGGGTACTAATGAAAAACTGTTTTTT.

This chain connects TRBV5-8 to TRBJ1-1; TRBD1 matches 11 bases. The V gene end was trimmed by 6 bases and the J gene end by 8 bases; junction bases not matched to a gene: 9. CDR3 length: 14 residues. Germline values: CDR1 SGHTS, CDR2 YDEGEE. The CDR3 here is CASNRLGDRGEAFF. The CDR3 nucleotides read TGTGCCAGCAACCGACTGGGGGACAGGGGGGAAGCTTTCTTT.

V usage is TRBV29-1 and J usage is TRBJ1-2; D unclear. The CDR3 is made up of 13 amino acids. Germline V lookup: CDR1 SQVTM, CDR2 ANQGSEA. V dropped 7 bases and J dropped 2 bases, with 14 bases sitting between them. CDR3 in amino acids: CSAAREVNYGYTF. CDR3 DNA: TGCAGCGCCGCACGAGAGGTAAACTATGGCTACACCTTC.

This clone occurred once. V is TRBV4-1 and J is TRBJ2-3; D is uncertain. The CDR3 extends over 17 amino acids. The V end was cut by 1 base, the J end by 0 bases, with 14 bases between. CDR1 is MGHRA, CDR2 YSYEKL, per germline. In nucleotides, the CDR3 is TGCGCCAGCAGCCAAGGTCGCACTTCCACTAGCACAGATACGCAGTATTTT. Translation gives CASSQGRTSTSTDTQYF.

This rearrangement joins TRBV5-1 to TRBJ2-7; TRBD2 is a possible D gene (7 bases). The CDR3 covers 17 residues. Germline-derived CDR1 and CDR2 are SGHRS and YFSETQ. V dropped 4 bases and J dropped 2 bases, with 22 bases sitting between them. The CDR3 region has the DNA TGCGCCAGCAGCGGAACTTTAACCACGGGGGGCCCCTACGAGCAGTACTTC. As protein: CASSGTLTTGGPYEQYF.

The rearrangement joins TRBV10-1 to TRBJ2-3, with D tentatively TRBD1 (6 bases). V was pared by 6 bases and J by 3 bases, with 10 bases between. Germline CDR1 and CDR2: WNHNN and SYGVQD (reference sequence). The CDR3 extends over 13 amino acids. CDR3 sequence reads: CASSYDRTDTQYF. The CDR3 DNA is TGCGCCAGCAGCTATGACAGGACAGATACGCAGTATTTT.

This chain connects TRBV11-1 to TRBJ1-1; D is uncertain. Looked up from germline, CDR1 is SGHAT and CDR2 is FQDESV (reference sequence). The V end lost 5 bases, the J end lost 5 bases, and 21 bases lay between the germline ends. The CDR3 totals 16 residues. The CDR3: CASSIGGGGSGTEAFF. The CDR3 DNA reads TGTGCCAGCAGCATCGGTGGTGGAGGTTCGGGAACTGAAGCTTTCTTT.

This rearrangement joins TRBV6-5 to TRBJ2-1; no clear D. This CDR3 spans 11 amino acids. CDR1 and CDR2 from the germline V gene are MNHEY and SVGAGI. The V and J ends lost 1 base and 9 bases respectively, with 4 bases between them. CDR3 protein: CASSYFSEQFF. The CDR3 DNA sequence: TGTGCCAGCAGTTACTTCAGTGAGCAGTTCTTC.

The chain uses TRBV7-2 and TRBJ2-2, with 7 bases aligning to TRBD1. J was trimmed by 5 bases and V by 6 bases; bases with no gene match: 6. CDR3 size: 14 residues. Germline CDR1 is SGHTA and CDR2 is FQGNSA. The DNA of the CDR3 is TGTGCCAGCAGAAGGGACAGATTTACCGGGGAGCTGTTTTTT. Translated, it gives CASRRDRFTGELFF.

The CDR3 DNA is TGCGCCAGCAGCCTGACAGGGGTTCGGGACATATATGGCTACACCTTC. Translated, it gives CASSLTGVRDIYGYTF. This chain joins TRBV5-1 and TRBJ1-2, with 8 bases that match TRBD1. Per the germline V gene, CDR1 is SGHRS and CDR2 is YFSETQ. V shed 4 bases, J shed 5 bases, and the junction held 13 bases outside the gene matches. The CDR3 covers 16 residues.

This clone appeared once. This chain joins TRBV5-4 and TRBJ1-4; no clear D gene. Looked up from germline, CDR1 is SGHNT and CDR2 is YYREEE (reference sequence). This CDR3 is 16 amino acids long. V was pared by 2 bases and J by 0 bases, with 11 bases between. The CDR3 region has the DNA TGTGCCAGCAGCTTCGGAGCGTCTGCAACTAATGAAAAACTGTTTTTT. This gives the protein CASSFGASATNEKLFF.

This chain uses TRBV6-5 with TRBJ1-1, with TRBD1 identical over 9 bases. Germline-derived CDR1 and CDR2 are MNHEY and SVGAGI. The trim removed 5 bases at V and 5 bases at J, leaving 9 bases unmatched. This CDR3 spans 15 amino acids. The CDR3 reads CASSPPTGGKTEAFF. The CDR3 DNA follows: TGTGCCAGCAGTCCCCCGACAGGGGGTAAGACTGAAGCTTTCTTT.

The chain carries TRBV19 and TRBJ1-5; 8 nucleotides line up with TRBD1. Looked up from germline, CDR1 is LNHDA and CDR2 is SQIVND (reference sequence). V lost 0 bases and J lost 9; bases outside the gene matches: 7. There are 15 residues in the CDR3. Here the CDR3 reads CASSIDRGPDRPQHF. In DNA, the CDR3 is TGTGCCAGTAGTATAGACAGGGGGCCCGATAGGCCCCAGCATTTT.

CDR3 sequence reads: CASRARGRETQYF. CDR3 coding DNA: TGTGCCAGCAGGGCCAGGGGGCGAGAGACCCAGTACTTC. The V call is TRBV6-5, the J call TRBJ2-5, with 8 bases aligning to TRBD1. The CDR3 covers 13 residues. The V gene end was trimmed by 6 bases and the J gene end by 4 bases; junction bases not matched to a gene: 4. Germline-derived CDR1 and CDR2 are MNHEY and SVGAGI.

The V gene is TRBV2, the J gene TRBJ2-1, with TRBD1 matching 9 bases. CDR3 length equals 13 residues. CDR1 is SNHLY, CDR2 FYNNEI, per germline. Losses at the gene ends were 6 bases for V and 8 bases for J; bases not matched to a gene: 5. The CDR3 is CASREDRGDEQFF. In DNA, the CDR3 is TGTGCCAGCAGGGAGGACAGGGGTGATGAGCAGTTCTTC.

V usage is TRBV13 and J usage is TRBJ2-5; TRBD2 matches 12 bases. This CDR3 contains 14 residues. V lost 2 bases to trimming and J lost 7 bases; unmatched junction nucleotides: 2. Germline V CDR1 and CDR2: PRHDT, FYEKMQ (reference sequence). In DNA form, the CDR3 reads TGTGCCAGCAGCTTACCTAGCGGGGGGGGGACCCAGTACTTC. This gives the protein CASSLPSGGGTQYF.

This chain joins TRBV24-1 and TRBJ2-1; 7 nucleotides align to TRBD1. CDR3 length: 13 amino acids. V was pared by 8 bases and J by 7 bases, with 7 bases of the junction left unmatched. Germline CDR1 and CDR2: KGHDR and SFDVKD. CDR3 protein: CATNSGGKNEQFF. DNA of the CDR3: TGTGCCACCAATTCAGGGGGAAAAAATGAGCAGTTCTTC.

The chain has TRBV6-2 or TRBV6-3 and TRBJ1-2, with a possible D match to TRBD1 (5 bases). The CDR3 spans 15 residues. Germline V CDR1 and CDR2: MNHEY, SVGEGT. V lost 5 bases and J lost 5, with 18 bases in between. This chain's CDR3 is CASSTGGQDNYGYTF. The CDR3 nucleotides are TGTGCCAGCAGTACGGGAGGGCAGGACAATTATGGCTACACCTTC.

The chain is built from TRBV20-1 and TRBJ1-2, with a possible D match to TRBD1 (5 bases). This CDR3 spans 9 amino acids. Germline V gene lookup returns CDR1 DFQATT and CDR2 SNEGSKA (reference sequence). The CDR3 DNA follows: TGCCCAGGGAACTATGGCTACACCTTC. It translates to CPGNYGYTF.

This chain links TRBV6-5 with TRBJ2-7, with D possibly matching TRBD2 (6 bases). V was trimmed by 6 bases and J by 1 base, leaving 16 bases between them. Germline V gives CDR1 MNHEY, CDR2 SVGAGI. The CDR3 covers 15 residues. The CDR3 is CASSNGGGGSYEQYF. CDR3 nucleotide sequence: TGTGCCAGCAGCAACGGGGGTGGAGGGTCCTACGAGCAGTACTTC.

V is TRBV5-4 and J is TRBJ1-3, with 7 bases aligning to TRBD1. This CDR3 has 17 amino acids. Germline loops: CDR1 SGHNT, CDR2 YYREEE (reference sequence). Trimming at V came to 0 bases and at J to 0 bases, leaving 6 bases not matched to a gene. CDR3 in DNA: TGTGCCAGCAGCTTGGGACAGGGACTTAACTCTGGAAACACCATATATTTT. This codes for CASSLGQGLNSGNTIYF.